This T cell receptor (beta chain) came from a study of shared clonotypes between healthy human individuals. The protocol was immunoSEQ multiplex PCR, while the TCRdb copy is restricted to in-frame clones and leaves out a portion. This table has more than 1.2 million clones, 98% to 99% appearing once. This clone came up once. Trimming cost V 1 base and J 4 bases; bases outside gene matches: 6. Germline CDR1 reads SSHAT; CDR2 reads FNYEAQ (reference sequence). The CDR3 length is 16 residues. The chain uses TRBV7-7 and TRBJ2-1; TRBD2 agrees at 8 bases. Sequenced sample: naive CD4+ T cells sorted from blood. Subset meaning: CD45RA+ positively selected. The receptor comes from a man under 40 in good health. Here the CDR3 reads CASSLVSASGYNEQFF. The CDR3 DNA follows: TGTGCCAGCAGCTTAGTATCGGCTAGCGGGTACAATGAGCAGTTCTTC. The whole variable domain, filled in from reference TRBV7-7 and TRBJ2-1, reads GAGVSQSPRYKVTKRGQDVTLRCDPISSHATLYWYQQALGQGPEFLTYFNYEAQPDKSGLPSDRFSAERPEGSISTLTIQRTEQRDSAMYRCASSLVSASGYNEQFFGPGTRLTVL.